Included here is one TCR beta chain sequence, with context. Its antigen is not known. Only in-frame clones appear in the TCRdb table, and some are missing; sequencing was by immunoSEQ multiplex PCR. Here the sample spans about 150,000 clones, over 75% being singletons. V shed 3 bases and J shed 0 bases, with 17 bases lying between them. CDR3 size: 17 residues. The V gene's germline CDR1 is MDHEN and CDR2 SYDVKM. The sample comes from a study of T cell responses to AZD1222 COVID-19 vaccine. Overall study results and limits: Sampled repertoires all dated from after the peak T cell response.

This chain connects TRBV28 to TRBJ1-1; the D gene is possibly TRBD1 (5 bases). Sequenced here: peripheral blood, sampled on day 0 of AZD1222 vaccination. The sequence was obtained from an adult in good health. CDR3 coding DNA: TGTGCCAGCAGTTTGTTCGGGACGGGGGTTATGAACACTGAAGCTTTCTTT. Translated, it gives CASSLFGTGVMNTEAFF.